These 9 T cell receptor beta chains were all obtained from the same sample, sequenced in a study of monozygotic twins with inflammatory bowel disease. TCRdb reworked the 5' RACE reads into one entry per CDR3 protein, no DNA. This repertoire includes 150,000 to 200,000 distinct CDR3 sequences. Sequencing was done on a sample of blood. The receptors were sampled from a human donor with ulcerative colitis or Crohn's disease, or a healthy co-twin of an affected twin (not recorded which).

The chain couples TRBV7-9 to TRBJ1-5; no DNA is available, so the TRBD1 call from TCRdb remains unchecked. There are 15 residues in the CDR3. Germline assignment: CDR1 SEHNR and CDR2 FQNEAQ (reference sequence). CDR3 sequence reads: CASSFDGGHNQPQHF. The variable domain in full, with the rest retrieved from reference TRBV7-9 and TRBJ1-5, is DTGVSQNPRHKITKRGQNVTFRCDPISEHNRLYWYRQTLGQGPEFLTYFQNEAQLEKSRLLSDRFSAERPKGSFSTLEIQRTEQGDSAMYLCASSFDGGHNQPQHFGDGTRLSIL.

The chain employs TRBV3-1 and TRBJ2-1; TCRdb calls TRBD2, which cannot be checked without DNA. The CDR3 has 13 amino acids. Germline CDR1 LGHDT, CDR2 YNNKEL (reference sequence). CDR3 region: CASSQAGGNEQFF.

This sequence joins TRBV20-1 and TRBJ2-5; TCRdb selects TRBD1, and the lack of DNA leaves this call unchecked. This CDR3 spans 13 amino acids. Germline values: CDR1 DFQATT, CDR2 SNEGSKA (reference sequence). The CDR3 sequence: CSEQGQGQETQYF.

The rearrangement joins TRBV20-1 to TRBJ1-6. This CDR3 has 13 residues. Germline-derived CDR1 and CDR2 are DFQATT and SNEGSKA (reference sequence). Here the CDR3 reads CSSSGGGDSPLHF.

The chain combines TRBV12-3 or TRBV12-4 with TRBJ2-3; TCRdb designates TRBD1, a call that cannot be tested without DNA. CDR3 length: 13 amino acids. CDR3 sequence: CASSPVLADTQYF.

The J gene is TRBJ2-5, the V gene TRBV5-1; checking the TCRdb D call of TRBD1 is not possible without DNA. CDR1 SGHRS and CDR2 YFSETQ come from the germline V gene. The CDR3 spans 14 residues. CDR3 sequence: CASKTGTGEETQYF.

This CDR3 is CASSFWAHEQFF. The V call is TRBV5-5, the J call TRBJ2-1. From germline, CDR1 is SGHKS and CDR2 YYEKEE (reference sequence). The CDR3 totals 12 residues.

The chain is built from TRBV28 and TRBJ2-7; the D call of TRBD1 rests on TCRdb alone, since no DNA is present to check it. Germline V gives CDR1 MDHEN, CDR2 SYDVKM. This CDR3 spans 13 amino acids. The CDR3 spells CASSPQGWYEQYF.

The chain employs TRBV18 and TRBJ2-6. CDR1 KGHSH and CDR2 LQKENI come from the germline V gene. The CDR3 extends over 15 amino acids. CDR3 residues: CASSLDTSGANVLTF. Full variable domain (remainder filled in from reference TRBV18 and TRBJ2-6): NAGVMQNPRHLVRRRGQEARLRCSPMKGHSHVYWYRQLPEEGLKFMVYLQKENIIDESGMPKERFSAEFPKEGPSILRIQQVVRGDSAAYFCASSLDTSGANVLTFGAGSRLTVL.